Listed below are T cell receptor beta chains from one sample, sequenced in a study of cytomegalovirus exposure and HLA in healthy donors. The protocol was immunoSEQ multiplex PCR, while the TCRdb copy is restricted to in-frame clones and leaves out a portion. The table records around 300,000 clones, roughly 90% of them present only once. The sample taken for sequencing was PBMCs. The receptor set was obtained from a woman aged 18-29 years in good health and CMV-seronegative. The CDR3 runs from the conserved cysteine through the conserved F or W. Fields, in order: D gene, J gene, V gene, CDR3 protein, CDR3 DNA. D genes are given only for firm matches.

D: -
J: TRBJ1-2
V: TRBV7-6
CDR3: CASIVRDYGYTF
DNA: TGTGCCAGCATCGTTCGGGACTATGGCTACACCTTC

D: -
J: TRBJ2-6
V: TRBV6-6
CDR3: CASSRRISSGANVLTF
DNA: TGTGCCAGCAGCCGCAGAATCTCCTCTGGGGCCAACGTCCTGACTTTC

D: TRBD1
J: TRBJ1-2
V: TRBV9
CDR3: CASSMDRGPSYGYTF
DNA: TGTGCCAGCAGCATGGACAGGGGGCCTTCCTATGGCTACACCTTC

D: -
J: TRBJ1-6
V: TRBV7-3
CDR3: CASSLSPGNSPLHF
DNA: TGTGCCAGCAGCTTATCGCCAGGGAATTCACCCCTCCACTTT

D: TRBD1
J: TRBJ2-2
V: TRBV10-3
CDR3: CAIRPGQGAKTNTGELFF
DNA: TGTGCCATCAGACCGGGACAGGGCGCAAAAACGAACACCGGGGAGCTGTTTTTT

D: TRBD1
J: TRBJ2-2
V: TRBV7-9
CDR3: CASSSGTGLNTGELFF
DNA: TGTGCCAGCAGCTCGGGGACAGGGCTAAACACCGGGGAGCTGTTTTTT

D: -
J: TRBJ1-2
V: TRBV5-4
CDR3: CASSLGFGAGGYGYTF
DNA: TGTGCCAGCAGCTTGGGTTTTGGGGCGGGGGGGTATGGCTACACCTTC

D: TRBD2
J: TRBJ2-3
V: TRBV2
CDR3: CASISSGTDTQYF
DNA: TGTGCCAGCATTTCTAGCGGGACAGATACGCAGTATTTT

D: -
J: TRBJ2-7
V: TRBV14
CDR3: CASSQVGKPYEQYF
DNA: TGTGCCAGCAGCCAAGTGGGCAAGCCCTACGAGCAGTACTTC

D: -
J: TRBJ1-5
V: TRBV4-1
CDR3: CASSQAGNSNQPQHF
DNA: TGCGCCAGCAGCCAAGCGGGGAATAGCAATCAGCCCCAGCATTTT

D: -
J: TRBJ2-1
V: TRBV4-1
CDR3: CASSQDGGLASYNEQFF
DNA: TGCGCCAGCAGCCAAGATGGGGGGTTGGCCTCCTACAATGAGCAGTTCTTC

D: -
J: TRBJ2-7
V: TRBV13
CDR3: CASSPTSDRGLYEQYF
DNA: TGTGCCAGCAGCCCGACGTCTGATCGAGGCCTCTACGAGCAGTACTTC

D: -
J: TRBJ2-5
V: TRBV5-1
CDR3: CASSLVRMAGETQYF
DNA: TGCGCCAGCAGCTTGGTTAGGATGGCGGGGGAGACCCAGTACTTC

D: -
J: TRBJ1-2
V: TRBV4-1
CDR3: CASSGYRAISYGYTF
DNA: TGCGCCAGCAGCGGGTACAGGGCAATCAGCTATGGCTACACCTTC

D: -
J: TRBJ1-2
V: TRBV2
CDR3: CASRSAGNHGYTF
DNA: TGTGCCAGCCGATCAGCCGGGAACCATGGCTACACCTTC

D: -
J: TRBJ1-6
V: TRBV19
CDR3: CASAGSYNSPLHF
DNA: TGTGCCAGTGCGGGCTCCTATAATTCACCCCTCCACTTT